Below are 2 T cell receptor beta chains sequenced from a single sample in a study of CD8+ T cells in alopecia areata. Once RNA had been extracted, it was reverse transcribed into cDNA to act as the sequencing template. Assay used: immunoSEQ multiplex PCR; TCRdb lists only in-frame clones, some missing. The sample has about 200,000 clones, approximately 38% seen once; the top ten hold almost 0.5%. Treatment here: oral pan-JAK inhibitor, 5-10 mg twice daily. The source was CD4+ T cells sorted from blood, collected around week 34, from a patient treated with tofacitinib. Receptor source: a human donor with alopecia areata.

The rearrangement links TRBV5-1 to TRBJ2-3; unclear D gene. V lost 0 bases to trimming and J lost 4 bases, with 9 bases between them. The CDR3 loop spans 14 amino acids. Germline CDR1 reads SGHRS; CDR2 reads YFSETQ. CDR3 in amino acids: CASSLGTAADTQYF. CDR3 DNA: TGCGCCAGCAGCTTGGGCACGGCGGCAGATACGCAGTATTTT.

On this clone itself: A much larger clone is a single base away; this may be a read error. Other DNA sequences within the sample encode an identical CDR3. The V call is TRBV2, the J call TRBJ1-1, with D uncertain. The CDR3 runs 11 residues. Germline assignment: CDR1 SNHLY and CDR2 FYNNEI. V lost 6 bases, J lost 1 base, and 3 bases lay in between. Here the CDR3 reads CASRENTEAFF. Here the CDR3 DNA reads TGTGCCAGCAGGGAGAACACTGAAGCTTTCTTT. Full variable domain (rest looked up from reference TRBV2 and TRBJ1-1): EPEVTQTPSHQVTQMGQEVILRCVPISNHLYFYWYRQILGQKVEFLVSFYNNEISEKSEIFDDQFSVERPDGSNFTLKIRSTKLEDSAMYFCASRENTEAFFGQGTRLTVV.